One and the same sample provided the 32 T cell receptor beta chains below, sequenced in a study of T cell changes during pregnancy in multiple sclerosis. The data were produced by immunoSEQ multiplex PCR, yet TCRdb's version contains in-frame clones alone and is incomplete. The profile shows about 40,000 clones, around 93% of them singletons. The source was CD4+ T cells from peripheral blood mononuclear cells, collected in the first trimester of pregnancy. The receptors here all came from a female donor with multiple sclerosis, enrolled in a pregnancy study.

The chain has TRBV28 and TRBJ2-7, with 12 bases that match TRBD1. Germline V CDR1 and CDR2: MDHEN, SYDVKM. The CDR3 consists of 15 residues. V was pared by 4 bases and J by 2 bases, with 3 bases of the junction left unmatched. The CDR3: CASSSGTGGTYEQYF. The CDR3 coding sequence is TGTGCCAGCAGTTCCGGGACAGGGGGCACCTACGAGCAGTACTTC.

The CDR3 spells CASSQDRDEQYF. The CDR3 DNA reads TGTGCCAGCAGCCAAGATCGCGACGAGCAGTACTTC. This chain links TRBV4-2 with TRBJ2-7; no reliable D call. CDR1 LGHNA and CDR2 YNFKEQ come from the germline V gene. The CDR3 extends over 12 amino acids. V was trimmed by 0 bases and J by 5 bases, leaving 5 bases between them.

The V call is TRBV12-5, the J call TRBJ2-3; a weak D match, TRBD1 (6 bases). This CDR3 has 14 amino acids. Germline V gene data show CDR1 as LGHNT and CDR2 as FRNRAP. Trimming pared 1 base from V and 10 bases from J, leaving 15 bases between. The CDR3, as DNA: TGTGCTAGTGGTTTGGGCAGGGAAAACAGGGCGCAGTATTTT. Its translation: CASGLGRENRAQYF.

The chain is built from TRBV7-3 and TRBJ2-3; D perhaps matches TRBD2 (5 bases). V lost 8 bases, J lost 0 bases, and 9 bases lay in between. Germline CDR1 is SGHTA and CDR2 is FQGTGA. The CDR3 extends over 13 amino acids. CDR3 sequence: CASGRASTDTQYF. CDR3 DNA: TGTGCCAGCGGGCGGGCTAGCACAGATACGCAGTATTTT.

V usage is TRBV27 and J usage is TRBJ2-7; tentative D call: TRBD1 (6 bases). Germline CDR1 MNHEY, CDR2 SMNVEV (reference sequence). The CDR3 has 14 residues. Between the trimmed V and J ends, which lost 7 bases and 4 bases, there was a span of 17 bases. The CDR3 is CASKKTGGPYEQYF. DNA of the CDR3: TGTGCCAGCAAGAAGACAGGCGGACCTTACGAGCAGTACTTC.

The rearrangement uses TRBV6-5 and TRBJ1-2, with no clear D. The CDR3 is made up of 11 amino acids. V dropped 4 bases and J dropped 4 bases, with 4 bases sitting between them. The germline gives CDR1 MNHEY, CDR2 SVGAGI. CDR3: CASSSGYGYTF. CDR3 DNA sequence: TGTGCCAGCAGTTCAGGCTATGGCTACACCTTC.

This clone was seen only once. The chain couples TRBV11-3 to TRBJ2-3; 10 positions match TRBD1. In germline, CDR1 is SGHNT, CDR2 YENEEA. This CDR3 has 15 amino acids. The ends lost 5 bases at V and 7 bases at J; junction bases unmatched: 9. CDR3 sequence: CASSRRQGAGNTQYF. Written as DNA, the CDR3 is TGTGCCAGCAGCCGACGACAGGGGGCGGGAAATACGCAGTATTTT. The full variable domain, in which reference TRBV11-3 and TRBJ2-3 provide the parts outside the CDR3, is EAGVVQSPRYKIIEKKQPVAFWCNPISGHNTLYWYLQNLGQGPELLIRYENEEAVDDSQLPKDRFSAERLKGVDSTLKIQPAELGDSAVYLCASSRRQGAGNTQYFGPGTRLTVL.

The CDR3 sequence: CAISVDQAYGYTF. The CDR3, as DNA: TGTGCCATCAGTGTCGATCAGGCCTATGGCTACACCTTC. The V gene is TRBV10-3, the J gene TRBJ1-2, with D uncertain. The V and J ends lost 4 bases and 4 bases respectively, with 10 bases between them. Germline V gives CDR1 ENHRY, CDR2 SYGVKD. The CDR3 extends over 13 amino acids.

The V call is TRBV7-2, the J call TRBJ2-1, with 8 bases aligning to TRBD1. This CDR3 region has 14 residues. Trimming removed 5 bases from V and 7 bases from J; junction bases left unmatched: 7. Germline V gene lookup returns CDR1 SGHTA and CDR2 FQGNSA. The CDR3 nucleotides are TGTGCCAGCAGCCAGGACAGGGTGAGAAATGAGCAGTTCTTC. This encodes CASSQDRVRNEQFF.

The CDR3 DNA reads as TGTGCCTGGAGTTTTTGGGGACAAAATGGGAATCAGCCCCAGCATTTT. Protein: CAWSFWGQNGNQPQHF. The chain carries TRBV30 and TRBJ1-5, with a possible D match to TRBD1 (6 bases). CDR3 length equals 16 residues. V was trimmed by 2 bases and J by 4 bases, leaving 18 bases between them. Germline V lookup: CDR1 GTSNPN, CDR2 SVGIG (reference sequence).

This clone came up once. The gene calls are TRBV4-2 and TRBJ1-4, with 9 bases matching TRBD1. Trimming cost V 1 base and J 6 bases; bases outside gene matches: 6. CDR3 length: 16 amino acids. Germline CDR1 LGHNA, CDR2 YNFKEQ. Here the CDR3 DNA reads TGTGCCAGCAGCCAAGTAACAGGGGGCAAGGATGAAAAACTGTTTTTT. It codes for CASSQVTGGKDEKLFF.

V gene TRBV6-5 combines with J gene TRBJ2-3, with D maybe TRBD2 (5 bases). With 6 bases removed from V and 0 bases from J, the gap between germline ends came to 13 bases. This CDR3 comprises 15 residues. The germline V gene encodes CDR1 MNHEY and CDR2 SVGAGI. CDR3 amino acids: CASRLSGSSTDTQYF. As DNA, the CDR3 is TGTGCCAGCAGACTCAGCGGCTCTAGCACAGATACGCAGTATTTT.

The chain recombines TRBV7-3 with TRBJ2-2; 13 bases are shared with TRBD2. V shed 3 bases, J shed 5 bases, and the junction held 0 bases outside the gene matches. Germline V gene data show CDR1 as SGHTA and CDR2 as FQGTGA. The CDR3 contains 15 residues. The CDR3 sequence: CASSLGLAGTGELFF. CDR3 bases: TGTGCCAGCAGCTTGGGACTAGCGGGAACCGGGGAGCTGTTTTTT.

The J gene is TRBJ2-7, the V gene TRBV11-2, with D possibly TRBD1 on 6 matching bases. Germline V lookup: CDR1 SGHAT, CDR2 FQNNGV. The ends were cut back, 4 bases at V and 2 bases at J, with 15 bases in the middle. This CDR3 contains 15 residues. CDR3 nucleotides: TGTGCCAGCAGCTCATATTCGGACAGTCCCTACGAGCAGTACTTC. Its protein product is CASSSYSDSPYEQYF.

CDR3 DNA sequence: TGTGCCAGCAGCTTAGCGACTAGCGGGAGCGATACGCAGTATTTT. It is translated as CASSLATSGSDTQYF. The chain has TRBV7-9 and TRBJ2-3; the match to TRBD2 covers 12 bases. CDR1 is SEHNR, CDR2 FQNEAQ, per germline (reference sequence). J lost 6 bases, V lost 0 bases, and 1 base had no gene match. The CDR3 sequence is 15 residues long. The full variable domain, in which reference TRBV7-9 and TRBJ2-3 provide the parts outside the CDR3, is DTGVSQNPRHKITKRGQNVTFRCDPISEHNRLYWYRQTLGQGPEFLTYFQNEAQLEKSRLLSDRFSAERPKGSFSTLEIQRTEQGDSAMYLCASSLATSGSDTQYFGPGTRLTVL.

This clone is a singleton in its sample. The rearrangement links TRBV5-1 to TRBJ2-7, with D tentatively TRBD2 (5 bases). Per the germline V gene, CDR1 is SGHRS and CDR2 is YFSETQ. The CDR3 extends over 13 amino acids. Trimming stripped 4 bases from V and 3 bases from J, with 11 bases between. CDR3 region: CASSNGNYYEQYF. As DNA, the CDR3 is TGCGCCAGCAGCAACGGGAACTACTACGAGCAGTACTTC.

The chain recombines TRBV6-5 with TRBJ2-7, with TRBD1 identical over 10 bases. Trimming at V came to 6 bases and at J to 6 bases, leaving 8 bases not matched to a gene. CDR1 and CDR2 from the germline V gene are MNHEY and SVGAGI. The CDR3 length is 14 residues. The CDR3 loop is CASSTQTGGGEQYF. CDR3 DNA sequence: TGTGCCAGCAGCACACAGACAGGGGGCGGCGAGCAGTACTTC.

The chain carries TRBV2 and TRBJ2-1; no reliable D call. The germline gives CDR1 SNHLY, CDR2 FYNNEI. This CDR3 is built from 13 residues. Deletions cut 3 bases from V and 4 bases from J, with 7 bases between. The CDR3 region has the DNA TGTGCCAGCAGTGATGGCAGATACAATGAGCAGTTCTTC. It specifies CASSDGRYNEQFF.

This chain connects TRBV10-3 to TRBJ1-2; D may be TRBD1 (6 bases). CDR1 and CDR2 from the germline V gene are ENHRY and SYGVKD. The ends were cut back, 10 bases at V and 2 bases at J, with 20 bases in the middle. The CDR3 is 15 residues long. The DNA for the CDR3 is TGTGCCACCAAACCTCGGGGGGCGGAAAACTATGGCTACACCTTC. Protein sequence: CATKPRGAENYGYTF.

This clone was counted between two and nine times. This chain links TRBV5-1 with TRBJ2-2; D is possibly TRBD1 (5 bases). The CDR3 spans 16 residues. The V and J ends lost 0 bases and 7 bases respectively, with 16 bases between them. Per the germline V gene, CDR1 is SGHRS and CDR2 is YFSETQ. Here the CDR3 reads CASSLVIVGRSGELFF. The CDR3 DNA reads as TGCGCCAGCAGCTTGGTCATTGTGGGGCGGAGCGGGGAGCTGTTTTTT.

The genes are TRBV14 and TRBJ2-2, with a tentative D call TRBD1 (5 bases). The length of the CDR3 is 15 residues. CDR1 is SGHDN and CDR2 is FVKESK in the germline V gene. Trimming left V 6 bases short and J 0 bases short, with 11 bases between. CDR3 nucleotides: TGTGCCAGCAGTATATTACAGGCGAACACCGGGGAGCTGTTTTTT. Protein: CASSILQANTGELFF.

The V and J genes are TRBV6-5 and TRBJ1-1; D call uncertain. Trimming took 6 bases from V and 1 from J, leaving 9 bases between them. The CDR3 sequence is 13 residues long. Germline CDR1 and CDR2: MNHEY and SVGAGI. The CDR3 DNA reads as TGTGCCAGCAGCTGGGCTCCGAACACTGAAGCTTTCTTT. Its protein is CASSWAPNTEAFF.

J is TRBJ1-3 and V is TRBV27, with no clear D. Germline V lookup: CDR1 MNHEY, CDR2 SMNVEV (reference sequence). V was clipped by 8 bases and J by 0 bases, with 5 bases between them. This CDR3 has 12 amino acids. The CDR3 loop is CASGSSGNTIYF. For the CDR3, the DNA is TGTGCCAGCGGGAGCTCTGGAAACACCATATATTTT.

The rearrangement joins TRBV18 to TRBJ2-3; 11 nucleotides align to TRBD2. The trim removed 1 base at V and 6 bases at J, leaving 3 bases unmatched. The germline V gene encodes CDR1 KGHSH and CDR2 LQKENI. The CDR3 contains 15 residues. This CDR3 is CASSPLAGGPDTQYF. CDR3 coding DNA: TGTGCCAGCTCACCACTAGCGGGGGGGCCGGATACGCAGTATTTT.

This chain uses TRBV19 with TRBJ2-5; the D gene is possibly TRBD1 (7 bases). The CDR3 is 15 amino acids. Germline CDR1 is LNHDA and CDR2 is SQIVND (reference sequence). V was trimmed by 3 bases and J by 5 bases, leaving 16 bases between them. CDR3: CASSMGTGEVETQYF. The CDR3 DNA reads as TGTGCCAGTAGTATGGGAACAGGGGAGGTGGAGACCCAGTACTTC.

This clone was seen just once. The rearrangement joins TRBV29-1 to TRBJ1-1; D is undetermined. The CDR3 runs to 14 residues. Deletions cut 2 bases from V and 0 bases from J, with 10 bases between. Looked up from germline, CDR1 is SQVTM and CDR2 is ANQGSEA. CDR3 region: CSVETRHMNTEAFF. Written as DNA, the CDR3 is TGCAGCGTTGAAACCCGACACATGAACACTGAAGCTTTCTTT.

The chain recombines TRBV19 with TRBJ2-3; a weak D match, TRBD2 (6 bases). CDR3 size: 15 residues. Germline assignment: CDR1 LNHDA and CDR2 SQIVND (reference sequence). The ends were cut back, 9 bases at V and 0 bases at J, with 16 bases in the middle. The DNA for the CDR3 is TGTGCCAGCGGCAGGGCGGGGACTAGCACAGATACGCAGTATTTT. Its protein product is CASGRAGTSTDTQYF. Based on the CDR3 plus reference TRBV19 and TRBJ2-3, the full variable domain is DGGITQSPKYLFRKEGQNVTLSCEQNLNHDAMYWYRQDPGQGLRLIYYSQIVNDFQKGDIAEGYSVSREKKESFPLTVTSAQKNPTAFYLCASGRAGTSTDTQYFGPGTRLTVL.

A few counts support this clone. V and J are TRBV6-1 and TRBJ2-7, with TRBD2 as a possible D gene (7 bases). V was cut by 6 bases and J by 3 bases, with 15 bases left in between. The CDR3 is made up of 14 amino acids. The germline V gene has CDR1 MNHNS and CDR2 SASEGT. CDR3 coding DNA: TGTGCCAGCAGGGTAGGGGGGGCCAACTACGAGCAGTACTTC. Residues: CASRVGGANYEQYF.

This clone was seen only once. Written as DNA, the CDR3 is TGTGCCAGCGCGGCGGGGGGCACAGATACGCAGTATTTT. This encodes CASAAGGTDTQYF. The chain has TRBV6-6 and TRBJ2-3; 7 nucleotides match TRBD2. This CDR3 is built from 13 residues. V trimming: 8 bases; J trimming: 1 base; junction bases outside the gene matches: 3. Germline CDR1 MNHNY, CDR2 SVGAGI (reference sequence).

The chain recombines TRBV7-7 with TRBJ2-7; no clear D. Germline loops: CDR1 SSHAT, CDR2 FNYEAQ (reference sequence). This CDR3 is 14 amino acids long. The ends were cut back, 6 bases at V and 6 bases at J, with 18 bases in the middle. The CDR3 region is CASSELDEDSEQYF. The CDR3 bases are TGTGCCAGCAGTGAACTGGATGAGGATAGCGAGCAGTACTTC.

The chain couples TRBV7-9 to TRBJ2-7; 10 bases are shared with TRBD1. V gave up 4 bases and J gave up 5 bases; unmatched junction bases: 5. The CDR3 contains 14 residues. Per the germline V gene, CDR1 is SEHNR and CDR2 is FQNEAQ (reference sequence). This chain's CDR3 is CASSSGTGVDEQYF. In DNA, the CDR3 is TGTGCCAGCAGCTCCGGGACAGGGGTAGACGAGCAGTACTTC.

This chain joins TRBV15 and TRBJ2-1, with 7 nucleotides matching TRBD1. Germline V lookup: CDR1 LNHNV, CDR2 YYDKDF (reference sequence). CDR3 length: 14 amino acids. The V segment lost 4 bases and the J segment 5 bases; nucleotides outside the gene matches: 5. Written as DNA, the CDR3 is TGTGCCACCAGCACGGGACAGAAAAACAATGAGCAGTTCTTC. This sequence encodes CATSTGQKNNEQFF.